The present T cell receptor (beta chain) was sequenced within a study of OX40 agonist ivuxolimab in advanced cancers. On the study more broadly: Patients with prior anti-PD-1, anti-PD-L1 or anti-CTLA-4 therapy were eligible; 40% had some.

Libraries were prepared by immunoSEQ multiplex PCR; TCRdb keeps only in-frame clonotypes and omits some of them. The table includes roughly 43,000 clones, about 86% detected once. Study findings and constraints: CD4+ and CD8+ blood T cells expanded clonally by week 6 at 0.1 to 3.0 mg/kg.

Baseline was the first blood sampling point, followed by cycle 4 day 1 and cycle 7 day 1. In germline, CDR1 is SNHLY, CDR2 FYNNEI. This CDR3 contains 14 residues. V was shortened by 4 bases and J by 7 bases, with 13 bases between the two germline ends. The count of this clone is one. What it recognizes is unknown. Sequencing was performed on CD4+ or CD8+ T cells sorted from blood, taken in a trial of the OX40 agonist ivuxolimab. The V call is TRBV2, the J call TRBJ1-4; no firm D call. This clonotype was obtained from an adult with an advanced solid tumor such as melanoma, head and neck, liver or kidney cancer. The DNA of the CDR3 is TGTGCCAGCAGTGGAGAGAGTGTAGGTGAAAAACTGTTTTTT. Amino acid sequence: CASSGESVGEKLFF.